The clone carrying this T cell receptor (beta chain) was observed a handful of times. These data come from a study of T cells in Graves' hyperthyroidism and ophthalmopathy. Regions amplified from RNA transcripts were the TCR beta CDR3 regions. A first-round RT-PCR of the TCR CDR3 used the HTBI primer set. TCRdb reanalysed the multiplex PCR reads using MiXCR and keeps one entry per CDR3 protein. This table has about 770,000 distinct CDR3 sequences, approximately 19% appearing once. V dropped 4 bases and J dropped 4 bases, with 10 bases sitting between them. The CDR3 totals 12 residues. Germline V CDR1 and CDR2: DFQATT, SNEGSKA (reference sequence).

The gene calls are TRBV20-1 and TRBJ1-2; D is ambiguous. This TCR derives from a woman aged 45-65 years with Graves' hyperthyroidism that later progressed to Graves' ophthalmopathy. The sequenced sample consisted of blood. The CDR3 spells CSAIFRIYGYTF. The CDR3 DNA sequence: TGCAGTGCTATATTCCGAATCTATGGCTACACCTTC.